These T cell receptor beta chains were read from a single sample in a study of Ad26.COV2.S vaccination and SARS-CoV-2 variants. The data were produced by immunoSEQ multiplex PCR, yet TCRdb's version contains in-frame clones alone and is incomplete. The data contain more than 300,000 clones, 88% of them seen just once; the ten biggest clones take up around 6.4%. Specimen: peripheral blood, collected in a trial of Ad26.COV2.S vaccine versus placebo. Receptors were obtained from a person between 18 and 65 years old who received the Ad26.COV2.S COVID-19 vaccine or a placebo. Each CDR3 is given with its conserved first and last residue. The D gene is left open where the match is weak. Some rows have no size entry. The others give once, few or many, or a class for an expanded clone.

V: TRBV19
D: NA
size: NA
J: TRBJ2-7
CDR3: CASSSQTYEQYF
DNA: TGTGCCAGTAGCTCCCAGACCTACGAGCAGTACTTC

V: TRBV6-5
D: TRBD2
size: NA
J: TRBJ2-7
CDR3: CASETSGRSKYF
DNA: TGTGCCAGTGAGACTAGCGGGAGAAGTAAATACTTC

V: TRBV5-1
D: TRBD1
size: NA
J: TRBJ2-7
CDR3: CASSLGQGVHYEQYF
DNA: TGCGCCAGCAGCTTAGGACAGGGGGTGCACTACGAGCAGTACTTC

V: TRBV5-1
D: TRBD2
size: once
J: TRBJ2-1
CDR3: CASSFVGLAGPLGEQFF
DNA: TGCGCCAGCAGCTTTGTCGGACTAGCGGGTCCGTTGGGTGAGCAGTTCTTC

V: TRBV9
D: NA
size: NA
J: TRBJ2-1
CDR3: CASSVGSSYNEQFF
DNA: TGTGCCAGCAGCGTGGGGAGCTCCTACAATGAGCAGTTCTTC

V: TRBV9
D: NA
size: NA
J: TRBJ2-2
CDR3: CASSVAWGPVTGELFF
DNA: TGTGCCAGCAGCGTAGCCTGGGGCCCCGTGACCGGGGAGCTGTTTTTT

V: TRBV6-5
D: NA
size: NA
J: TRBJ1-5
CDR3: CATQGNKGNQPQHF
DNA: TGTGCCACCCAGGGAAATAAGGGCAATCAGCCCCAGCATTTT

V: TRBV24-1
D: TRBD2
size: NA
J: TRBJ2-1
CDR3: CATSDRTGTSGTSYNEQFF
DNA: TGTGCCACCAGTGACAGAACTGGGACTAGCGGGACCTCCTACAATGAGCAGTTCTTC

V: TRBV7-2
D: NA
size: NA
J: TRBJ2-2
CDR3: CASSFFRRESTGELFF
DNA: TGTGCCAGCAGCTTCTTCCGAAGGGAGTCCACCGGGGAGCTGTTTTTT

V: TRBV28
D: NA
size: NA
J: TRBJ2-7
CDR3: CASRLVHEQYF
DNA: TGTGCCAGCAGGTTGGTCCACGAGCAGTACTTC

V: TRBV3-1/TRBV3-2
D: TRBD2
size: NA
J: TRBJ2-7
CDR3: CASSRQLAEQYF
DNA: TGTGCCAGCAGCCGACAACTAGCGGAGCAGTACTTC

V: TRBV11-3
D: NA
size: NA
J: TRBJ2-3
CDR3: CASTLNRATDTQYF
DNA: TGTGCCAGCACCCTCAACAGAGCCACAGATACGCAGTATTTT

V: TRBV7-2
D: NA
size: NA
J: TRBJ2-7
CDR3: CASSLTTRSDEQYF
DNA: TGTGCCAGCAGCTTAACGACTCGCTCCGACGAGCAGTACTTC

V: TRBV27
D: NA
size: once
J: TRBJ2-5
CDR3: CASSPGVAETQYF
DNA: TGTGCCAGCAGTCCGGGAGTCGCCGAGACCCAGTACTTC

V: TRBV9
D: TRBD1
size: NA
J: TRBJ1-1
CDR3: CASSVRGQGSTEAFF
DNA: TGTGCCAGCAGCGTAAGAGGACAGGGCAGCACTGAAGCTTTCTTT

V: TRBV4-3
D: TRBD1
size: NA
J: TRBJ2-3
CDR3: CASSQGSGTGGTDTQYF
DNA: TGCGCCAGCAGCCAGGGATCCGGGACAGGGGGGACAGATACGCAGTATTTT

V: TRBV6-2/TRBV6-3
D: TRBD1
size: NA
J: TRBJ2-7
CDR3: CASSYSPGQGYEQYF
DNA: TGTGCCAGCAGTTACTCGCCGGGACAGGGGTACGAGCAGTACTTC

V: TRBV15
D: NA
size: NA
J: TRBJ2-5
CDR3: CATSREPAGGIETQYF
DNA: TGTGCCACCAGCAGAGAGCCGGCCGGGGGTATAGAGACCCAGTACTTC

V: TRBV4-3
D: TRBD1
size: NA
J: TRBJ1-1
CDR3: CASSQGQGARGTEAFF
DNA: TGCGCCAGCAGCCAGGGACAGGGGGCTCGGGGCACTGAAGCTTTCTTT

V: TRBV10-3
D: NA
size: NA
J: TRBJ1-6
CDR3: CAISESGVSSPLHF
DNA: TGTGCCATCAGTGAGTCTGGGGTATCATCACCCCTCCACTTT

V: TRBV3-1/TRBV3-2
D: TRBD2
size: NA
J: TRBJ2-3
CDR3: CASSRSGGAPDTQYF
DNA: TGTGCCAGCAGCCGGAGCGGGGGGGCCCCAGATACGCAGTATTTT

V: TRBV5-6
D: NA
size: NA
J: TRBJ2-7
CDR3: CASSLTKAGEQYF
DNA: TGTGCCAGCAGCCTGACAAAAGCGGGCGAGCAGTACTTC

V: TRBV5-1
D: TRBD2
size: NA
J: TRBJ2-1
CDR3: CASNRRSAGSYNEQFF
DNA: TGCGCCAGCAACCGAAGGTCAGCGGGGTCCTACAATGAGCAGTTCTTC

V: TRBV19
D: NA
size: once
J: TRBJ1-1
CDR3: CASSPGRGEESMNTEAFF
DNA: TGTGCCAGTAGTCCGGGGCGCGGGGAGGAGAGCATGAACACTGAAGCTTTCTTT

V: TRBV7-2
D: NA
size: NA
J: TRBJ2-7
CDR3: CASSPLREQYF
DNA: TGTGCCAGCAGCCCCCTGCGGGAGCAGTACTTC

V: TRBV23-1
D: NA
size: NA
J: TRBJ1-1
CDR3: CASKKGGTEAFF
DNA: TGCGCCAGCAAAAAGGGAGGCACTGAAGCTTTCTTT

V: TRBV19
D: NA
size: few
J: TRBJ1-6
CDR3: CASSTSYNSPLHF
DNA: TGTGCCAGTAGCACCTCCTATAATTCACCCCTCCACTTT

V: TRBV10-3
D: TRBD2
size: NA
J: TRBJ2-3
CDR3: CAVYGTSGGADTQYF
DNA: TGTGCCGTATACGGTACTAGCGGGGGGGCAGATACGCAGTATTTT

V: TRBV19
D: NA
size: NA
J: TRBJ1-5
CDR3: CASNPAGINQPQHF
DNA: TGTGCCAGTAACCCGGCAGGGATCAATCAGCCCCAGCATTTT

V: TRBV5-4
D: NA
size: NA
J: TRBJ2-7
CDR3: CASSSQYEQYF
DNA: TGTGCCAGCAGCTCCCAATACGAGCAGTACTTC

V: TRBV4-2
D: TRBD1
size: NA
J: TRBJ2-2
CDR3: CASSQEVSGGNTGELFF
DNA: TGTGCCAGCAGCCAAGAGGTTTCAGGGGGGAACACCGGGGAGCTGTTTTTT

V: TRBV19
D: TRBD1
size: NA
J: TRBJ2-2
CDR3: CASSRTLQGTGELFF
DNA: TGTGCCAGTAGTAGGACCTTACAGGGGACCGGGGAGCTGTTTTTT

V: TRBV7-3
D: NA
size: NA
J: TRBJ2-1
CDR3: CASSSTGPGPEQFF
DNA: TGTGCCAGCAGCTCAACAGGACCGGGCCCGGAGCAGTTCTTC

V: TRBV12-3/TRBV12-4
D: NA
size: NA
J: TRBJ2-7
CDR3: CASSGMYEQYF
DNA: TGTGCCAGCAGTGGGATGTACGAGCAGTACTTC

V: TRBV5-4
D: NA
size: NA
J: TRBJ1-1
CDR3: CASSPGDLKYTEAFF
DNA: TGTGCCAGCAGCCCAGGGGATCTTAAGTACACTGAAGCTTTCTTT

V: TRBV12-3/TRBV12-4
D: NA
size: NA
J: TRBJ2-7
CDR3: CASSTGLEQYF
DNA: TGTGCCAGCAGTACAGGGTTGGAGCAGTACTTC

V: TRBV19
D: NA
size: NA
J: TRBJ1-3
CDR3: CASSMVPVGNTIYF
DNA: TGTGCCAGTAGTATGGTCCCGGTTGGAAACACCATATATTTT

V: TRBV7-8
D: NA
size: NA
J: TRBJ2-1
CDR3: CASSLFSALSSYNEQFF
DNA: TGTGCCAGCAGCTTATTTAGCGCGTTGAGCTCCTACAATGAGCAGTTCTTC

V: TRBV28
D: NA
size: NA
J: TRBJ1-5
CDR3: CASSYRDLGQPQHF
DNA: TGTGCCAGCAGTTACCGGGACTTAGGTCAGCCCCAGCATTTT

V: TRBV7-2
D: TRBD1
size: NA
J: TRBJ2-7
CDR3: CASSLHRGTYEQYF
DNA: TGTGCCAGCAGCCTCCACAGGGGAACCTACGAGCAGTACTTC

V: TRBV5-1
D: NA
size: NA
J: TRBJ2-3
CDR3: CASSLYRVSTDTQYF
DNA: TGCGCCAGCAGCTTGTACAGGGTGAGCACAGATACGCAGTATTTT

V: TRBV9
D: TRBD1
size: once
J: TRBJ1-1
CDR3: CASSAGTGVMNTEAFF
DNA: TGTGCCAGCAGCGCAGGGACAGGCGTCATGAACACTGAAGCTTTCTTT

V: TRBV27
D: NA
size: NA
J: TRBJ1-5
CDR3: CASSRLPGVGGQPQHF
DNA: TGTGCCAGCAGTCGTCTTCCAGGGGTAGGGGGTCAGCCCCAGCATTTT

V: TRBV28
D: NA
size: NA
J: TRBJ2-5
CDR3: CASTLGRPMAFQETQYF
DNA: TGTGCCAGCACCTTGGGCCGGCCCATGGCCTTTCAAGAGACCCAGTACTTC

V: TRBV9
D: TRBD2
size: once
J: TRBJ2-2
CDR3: CASSVGGLAGPAGELFF
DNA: TGTGCCAGCAGCGTAGGTGGGTTAGCGGGGCCTGCAGGGGAGCTGTTTTTT